This T cell receptor beta chain comes out of a study of tumor and adjacent non-tumor tissue in lung cancer. Turning to the study itself: There were 11 to 13 adenocarcinoma, a couple of squamous cell carcinoma and 1 small cell lung cancer cases. Stage I to III disease affected 9 to 10 men and 5 women aged roughly 31 to 76.

No cell sorting was done before RNA was extracted from the tissue. The normal lung tissue was taken more than 3 cm from the tumor edge. The library came from three nested PCR rounds adapted from ARM-PCR protocols. TCRdb used MiXCR to reprocess the multiplex PCR reads, holding one entry per CDR3 protein. The sample has 44,000 or so distinct CDR3 sequences; 60% to 65% are singletons. Worth noting for this clonotype: No antigen is known for it. This may be a read error, as it is one base from a much larger clone.

Study outcomes and limitations: Normal lung showed higher cumulative top 100 clone frequency than tumor. TCR diversity was significantly greater in tumor than normal lung tissue.

CDR1 is SGHRS and CDR2 is YFSETQ in the germline V gene. This CDR3 contains 15 residues. The sample comprised distant non-tumor lung tissue. The J gene is TRBJ2-3, the V gene TRBV5-1; no reliable D call. The receptor comes from a woman aged 40 to 55 with non-small cell lung cancer. CDR3 DNA: TGCGCCAGCAACTTGGCCGTGGCAGTCACAGATACGCAGTATTTT. Translating it yields CASNLAVAVTDTQYF.